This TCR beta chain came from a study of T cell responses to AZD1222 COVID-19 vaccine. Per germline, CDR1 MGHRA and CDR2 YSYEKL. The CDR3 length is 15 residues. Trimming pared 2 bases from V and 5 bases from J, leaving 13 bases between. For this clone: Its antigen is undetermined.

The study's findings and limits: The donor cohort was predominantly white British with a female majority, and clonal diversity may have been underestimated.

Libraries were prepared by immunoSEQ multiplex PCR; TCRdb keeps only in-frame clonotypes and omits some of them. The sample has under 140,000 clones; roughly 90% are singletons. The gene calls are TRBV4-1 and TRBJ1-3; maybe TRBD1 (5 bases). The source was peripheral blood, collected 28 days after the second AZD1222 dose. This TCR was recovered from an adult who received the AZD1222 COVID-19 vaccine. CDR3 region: CASSQLGGTRNTIYF. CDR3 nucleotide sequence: TGCGCCAGCAGCCAATTGGGGGGAACTAGAAACACCATATATTTT.